These 32 T cell receptor beta chains were all obtained from the same sample, sequenced in a study of cytomegalovirus exposure and HLA in healthy donors. The method was immunoSEQ multiplex PCR; TCRdb's version includes in-frame clones alone and lacks a portion of them. The sample carries about 220,000 clones, approximately 80% recorded once. Sequencing was done on a sample of PBMCs. The receptors stem from a woman aged 25 to 39 in good health and CMV-seropositive.

The rearrangement uses TRBV5-1 and TRBJ2-5, with 7 positions matching TRBD1. Trimming cost V 0 bases and J 2 bases; bases outside gene matches: 1. Germline assignment: CDR1 SGHRS and CDR2 YFSETQ. The CDR3 loop spans 14 amino acids. The CDR3 sequence is CASSLVGQQETQYF. The CDR3 DNA reads TGCGCCAGCAGCTTGGTGGGACAGCAAGAGACCCAGTACTTC.

The J gene is TRBJ2-7, the V gene TRBV11-2; 8 bases align to TRBD2. Germline V gene sequence: CDR1 SGHAT, CDR2 FQNNGV. The CDR3 is made up of 15 amino acids. Trimming removed 5 bases from V and 2 bases from J; junction bases left unmatched: 8. The CDR3 sequence: CASSPAGTRTYEQYF. In DNA, the CDR3 is TGTGCCAGCAGCCCTGCTGGGACTAGGACCTACGAGCAGTACTTC.

This clone was counted between two and nine times. The rearrangement links TRBV19 to TRBJ1-5; 7 bases are a match to TRBD1. Trimming removed 6 bases from V and 4 bases from J; junction bases left unmatched: 6. Germline V gene sequence: CDR1 LNHDA, CDR2 SQIVND (reference sequence). There are 14 residues in the CDR3. The CDR3 DNA follows: TGTGCCAGTAGCGGCCTGACAGGGAATCAGCCCCAGCATTTT. As protein: CASSGLTGNQPQHF.

The CDR3 is CAWSSTIGEFF. CDR3 nucleotides: TGTGCCTGGAGTAGTACAATCGGTGAGTTCTTC. The gene calls are TRBV30 and TRBJ2-1, with D hard to call. The V gene's germline CDR1 is GTSNPN and CDR2 SVGIG (reference sequence). Trimming pared 2 bases from V and 14 bases from J, leaving 13 bases between. This CDR3 has 11 residues.

This rearrangement joins TRBV27 to TRBJ2-3; D remains unclear. CDR3 size: 14 residues. The germline CDR1 and CDR2 sequences are MNHEY and SMNVEV (reference sequence). V was cut by 0 bases and J by 6 bases, with 10 bases left in between. The CDR3 nucleotides read TGTGCCAGCAGTTTATCGCGACCCGGGGATACGCAGTATTTT. Protein product: CASSLSRPGDTQYF.

The chain has TRBV15 and TRBJ1-2; 8 positions match TRBD1. The CDR3 extends over 12 amino acids. Trimming took 8 bases from V and 7 from J; bases not matched to a gene: 6. Germline CDR1 LNHNV, CDR2 YYDKDF (reference sequence). CDR3 protein: CATGQGIGGYTF. CDR3 DNA sequence: TGTGCCACCGGACAGGGCATAGGTGGCTACACCTTC.

This rearrangement joins TRBV6-5 to TRBJ2-7; no firm D call. The V end lost 6 bases, the J end lost 6 bases, and 9 bases lay between the germline ends. Germline lookup yields CDR1 MNHEY and CDR2 SVGAGI. The CDR3 runs to 11 residues. The CDR3 region has the DNA TGTGCCAGCAGCTCCATTGTCGAGCAGTACTTC. Residues: CASSSIVEQYF.

This rearrangement joins TRBV7-8 to TRBJ2-2; 8 nucleotides agree with TRBD2. The CDR3 is 15 amino acids. CDR1 is SGHVS, CDR2 FQNEAQ, per germline. V lost 5 bases, J lost 2 bases, and 4 bases stayed unmatched. The CDR3 region has the DNA TGTGCCAGCAGCATACTAGCGGTTAACACCGGGGAGCTGTTTTTT. It encodes CASSILAVNTGELFF.

The chain links TRBV21-1 to TRBJ2-7. TRBV21-1 is noted as a pseudogene. This CDR3 comprises 11 residues. CDR3: CASSKDLEQYF. In nucleotides, the CDR3 is TGTGCCAGCAGCAAAGACCTCGAGCAGTACTTC.

Only a few counts were recorded for this clone. The J gene is TRBJ1-1, the V gene TRBV10-2; D is unclear. V was cut by 4 bases and J by 0 bases, with 9 bases left in between. This CDR3 is built from 14 residues. The germline V gene has CDR1 WSHSY and CDR2 SAAADI. Here the CDR3 reads CASSVLRLNTEAFF. CDR3 in DNA: TGCGCCAGCAGTGTCCTCAGGCTGAACACTGAAGCTTTCTTT.

The rearrangement uses TRBV5-1 and TRBJ2-5; D gene ambiguous. The CDR3 covers 11 residues. Germline V CDR1 and CDR2: SGHRS, YFSETQ. V was trimmed by 4 bases and J by 1 base, leaving 2 bases between them. CDR3 residues: CASSTQETQYF. As DNA, the CDR3 is TGCGCCAGCAGCACCCAAGAGACCCAGTACTTC.

This rearrangement joins TRBV11-3 to TRBJ1-1, with 8 bases aligning to TRBD1. In germline, CDR1 is SGHNT, CDR2 YENEEA. The CDR3 has 13 residues. Germline trimming cut 5 bases from V and 3 bases from J; bases unmatched to any gene: 2. The CDR3 coding sequence is TGTGCCAGCAGCAAACAGGGGGACACTGAAGCTTTCTTT. As protein: CASSKQGDTEAFF.

This clone was observed a handful of times. This rearrangement joins TRBV7-8 to TRBJ2-7; D gene unclear. The V and J ends lost 1 base and 0 bases respectively, with 7 bases between them. The CDR3 is made up of 14 amino acids. Germline V lookup: CDR1 SGHVS, CDR2 FQNEAQ. CDR3: CASSLVRNSYEQYF. CDR3 coding DNA: TGTGCCAGCAGCTTAGTCCGGAACTCCTACGAGCAGTACTTC.

V is TRBV7-2 and J is TRBJ2-7; 11 bases match TRBD2. Germline V lookup: CDR1 SGHTA, CDR2 FQGNSA. The CDR3 extends over 14 amino acids. With 4 bases clipped from V and 4 bases from J, the junction kept 3 bases outside the gene matches. The CDR3 loop reads CASSSGTSGYEQYF. DNA of the CDR3: TGTGCCAGCAGCTCCGGGACTAGCGGATACGAGCAGTACTTC.

In its sample, this clone was seen a few times. This chain connects TRBV7-9 to TRBJ2-4; the D call may be TRBD1 or TRBD2 (6 bases each). CDR3 length equals 15 residues. The germline CDR1 and CDR2 sequences are SEHNR and FQNEAQ (reference sequence). V was cut by 5 bases and J by 11 bases, with 22 bases left in between. The CDR3 sequence is CASSPRDFQKGVQYF. The CDR3 coding sequence is TGTGCCAGCAGCCCCAGGGACTTCCAAAAGGGGGTTCAGTACTTC.

J is TRBJ1-5 and V is TRBV27; possibly TRBD1 for D (6 bases). Germline assignment: CDR1 MNHEY and CDR2 SMNVEV (reference sequence). V lost 6 bases and J 3 bases, leaving 18 bases between the germline ends. The CDR3 runs to 16 residues. CDR3 coding DNA: TGTGCCAGCAGCATACAGGGAGATGGGAACAATCAGCCCCAGCATTTT. Its translation is CASSIQGDGNNQPQHF.

This chain connects TRBV4-1 to TRBJ1-4; D unclear. The V gene lost 0 bases and the J gene lost 0 bases, with 17 bases spanning the gap. The CDR3 is 19 residues long. Germline assignment: CDR1 MGHRA and CDR2 YSYEKL. CDR3 sequence: CASSQDGPDHGATNEKLFF. CDR3 DNA: TGCGCCAGCAGCCAAGACGGGCCGGACCACGGAGCAACTAATGAAAAACTGTTTTTT.

The V gene is TRBV6-5, the J gene TRBJ2-4; 8 nucleotides line up with TRBD1. Germline V gene data show CDR1 as MNHEY and CDR2 as SVGAGI. Trimming took 6 bases from V and 5 from J; bases not matched to a gene: 6. The CDR3 contains 14 residues. The CDR3 bases are TGTGCCAGCAGCTCAGACAGGGGCCAAAACATTCAGTACTTC. This codes for CASSSDRGQNIQYF.

This rearrangement joins TRBV5-4 to TRBJ1-4, with D tentatively TRBD1 (5 bases). V lost 3 bases and J lost 4, with 13 bases in between. The length of the CDR3 is 15 residues. Germline V gene data show CDR1 as SGHNT and CDR2 as YYREEE (reference sequence). The CDR3 DNA reads as TGTGCCAGCAGCTCCTACCCCCAGGGTAATGAAAAACTGTTTTTT. Translating it yields CASSSYPQGNEKLFF. Together with reference TRBV5-4 and TRBJ1-4, the CDR3 gives the full variable domain: ETGVTQSPTHLIKTRGQQVTLRCSSQSGHNTVSWYQQALGQGPQFIFQYYREEENGRGNFPPRFSGLQFPNYSSELNVNALELDDSALYLCASSSYPQGNEKLFFGSGTQLSVL.

Notes on this clone: Other DNA sequences of this sample code for an identical CDR3. The V call is TRBV30, the J call TRBJ1-2; D might be TRBD1 (5 bases). The CDR3 sequence is 11 residues long. Trimming took 1 base from V and 5 from J, leaving 5 bases between them. Germline CDR1 and CDR2: GTSNPN and SVGIG (reference sequence). DNA of the CDR3: TGTGCCTGGAGTGGGGGGTATGGCTACACCTTC. Translation: CAWSGGYGYTF.

This rearrangement joins TRBV15 to TRBJ2-2, with TRBD1 matching 8 bases. The CDR3 covers 16 residues. Germline V gene data show CDR1 as LNHNV and CDR2 as YYDKDF (reference sequence). V gave up 5 bases and J gave up 6 bases; unmatched junction bases: 11. The CDR3 here is CATSAGQGRRSGELFF. Here the CDR3 DNA reads TGTGCCACCAGCGCAGGACAGGGCCGAAGGTCCGGGGAGCTGTTTTTT.

The genes are TRBV28 and TRBJ2-1; possible D gene TRBD2, 6 bases. Germline loops: CDR1 MDHEN, CDR2 SYDVKM. This CDR3 is built from 15 residues. V shed 6 bases and J shed 13 bases, with 25 bases lying between them. CDR3 loop: CASRPLGGGPADQFF. The CDR3 nucleotides read TGTGCCAGCAGACCCCTTGGGGGAGGACCCGCCGATCAGTTCTTC.

This clone came up once. The CDR3 nucleotides are TGTGCCAGCTCAAGCGGGAGAGTCCAAGAGACCCAGTACTTC. This translates into CASSSGRVQETQYF. The V and J genes are TRBV18 and TRBJ2-5, with TRBD2 matching 8 bases. V lost 5 bases to trimming and J lost 1 base; unmatched junction nucleotides: 3. This CDR3 contains 14 residues. Germline V gene data show CDR1 as KGHSH and CDR2 as LQKENI.

V and J are TRBV5-1 and TRBJ2-1; D unclear. V gave up 6 bases and J gave up 0 bases, with 10 bases separating them. The CDR3 consists of 14 residues. Germline assignment: CDR1 SGHRS and CDR2 YFSETQ. CDR3 nucleotide sequence: TGCGCCAGCAACAGACTTAGCTCCTACAATGAGCAGTTCTTC. Translation gives CASNRLSSYNEQFF.

This rearrangement joins TRBV30 to TRBJ2-7; weak D call: TRBD1 (6 bases). The germline V and J ends were trimmed by 3 bases and 3 bases, with 9 bases remaining between them. The CDR3 length is 12 residues. CDR1 and CDR2 (germline): GTSNPN, SVGIG (reference sequence). CDR3 in DNA: TGTGCCTGGAGAGCGGACAGCTACGAGCAGTACTTC. Amino acids: CAWRADSYEQYF.

This clone has more than one count but fewer than ten. V and J are TRBV6-4 and TRBJ2-3, with TRBD1 matching over 8 bases. The V segment lost 4 bases and the J segment 0 bases; nucleotides outside the gene matches: 0. Per germline, CDR1 MRHNA and CDR2 SNTAGT. This CDR3 is built from 14 residues. CDR3 DNA: TGTGCCAGCAGTGGACAGGGGAGCACAGATACGCAGTATTTT. Its protein product is CASSGQGSTDTQYF.

The chain links TRBV5-6 to TRBJ2-7; no definite D call. Germline-derived CDR1 and CDR2 are SGHDT and YYEEEE. Trimming took 1 base from V and 5 from J, leaving 13 bases between them. The CDR3 totals 14 residues. CDR3 sequence reads: CASSLYPRNDEQYF. Written as DNA, the CDR3 is TGTGCCAGCAGCTTGTATCCGAGAAACGACGAGCAGTACTTC.

Only one count was recorded for this clone. The chain recombines TRBV14 with TRBJ2-1; 8 nucleotides align to TRBD2. The CDR3 is made up of 18 amino acids. V lost 3 bases, J lost 3 bases, and 13 bases stayed unmatched. The germline gives CDR1 SGHDN, CDR2 FVKESK. In DNA, the CDR3 is TGTGCCAGCAGCCAGGGTGAGTTAGCGGGGCCCTACTACAATGAGCAGTTCTTC. Its protein product is CASSQGELAGPYYNEQFF.

DNA of the CDR3: TGCGCCAGCAGCTTGGAATTGCAGGGGGGAACTGAAGCTTTCTTT. Its translation is CASSLELQGGTEAFF. The V and J genes are TRBV5-1 and TRBJ1-1; TRBD1 agrees at 7 bases. Trimming took 0 bases from V and 5 from J; bases not matched to a gene: 7. The germline V gene encodes CDR1 SGHRS and CDR2 YFSETQ. The CDR3 has 15 residues.

This clone was counted a few times. J is TRBJ1-2 and V is TRBV2; D is ambiguous. CDR3 length: 14 residues. The ends were cut back, 3 bases at V and 0 bases at J, with 8 bases in the middle. The germline V gene has CDR1 SNHLY and CDR2 FYNNEI. This CDR3 reads CASSDSGTNYGYTF. In nucleotides, the CDR3 is TGTGCCAGCAGTGACTCTGGAACTAACTATGGCTACACCTTC.

The V gene is TRBV4-3, the J gene TRBJ2-2; TRBD2 agrees at 7 bases. Germline assignment: CDR1 LGHNA and CDR2 YSLEER. After removal of 0 bases from V and 1 base from J, the junction contained 5 bases not matched to a gene. CDR3 length equals 17 residues. Here the CDR3 DNA reads TGCGCCAGCAGCCAAGACCTCCTAGCGGAGAACACCGGGGAGCTGTTTTTT. It specifies CASSQDLLAENTGELFF.

J is TRBJ2-1 and V is TRBV7-3; TRBD2 might be the D (6 bases). Between the trimmed V and J ends, which lost 4 bases and 4 bases, there was a span of 14 bases. This CDR3 has 15 amino acids. Germline V gives CDR1 SGHTA, CDR2 FQGTGA. CDR3 residues: CASSSTGTGYNEQFF. CDR3 bases: TGTGCCAGCAGCTCCACCGGGACTGGATACAATGAGCAGTTCTTC.